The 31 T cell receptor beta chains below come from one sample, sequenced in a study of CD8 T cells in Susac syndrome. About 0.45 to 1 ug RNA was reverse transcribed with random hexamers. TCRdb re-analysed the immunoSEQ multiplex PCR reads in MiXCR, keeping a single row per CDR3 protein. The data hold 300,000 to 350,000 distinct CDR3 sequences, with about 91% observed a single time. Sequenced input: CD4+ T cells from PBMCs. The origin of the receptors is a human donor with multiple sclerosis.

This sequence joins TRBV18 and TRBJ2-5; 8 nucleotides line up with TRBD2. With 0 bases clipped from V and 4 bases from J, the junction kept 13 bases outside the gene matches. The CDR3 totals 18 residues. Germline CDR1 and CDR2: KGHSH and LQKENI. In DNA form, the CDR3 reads TGTGCCAGCTCACCACCTTTCGGTAGCGGGACCCACCCAGAGACCCAGTACTTC. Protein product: CASSPPFGSGTHPETQYF.

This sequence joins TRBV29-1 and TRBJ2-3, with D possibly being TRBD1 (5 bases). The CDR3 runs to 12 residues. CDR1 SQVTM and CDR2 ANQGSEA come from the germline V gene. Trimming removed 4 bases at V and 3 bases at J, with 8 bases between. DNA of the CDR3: TGCAGCGTTGGGCAGGGAACAGATACGCAGTATTTT. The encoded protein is CSVGQGTDTQYF.

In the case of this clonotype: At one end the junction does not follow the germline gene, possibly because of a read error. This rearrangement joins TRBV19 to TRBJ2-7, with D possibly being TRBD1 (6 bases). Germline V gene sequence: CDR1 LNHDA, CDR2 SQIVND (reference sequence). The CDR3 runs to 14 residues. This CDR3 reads CASSIGQSSNEQYF. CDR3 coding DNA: TGTGCCAGTAGTATTGGACAGTCCTCCAACGAGCAGTACTTC.

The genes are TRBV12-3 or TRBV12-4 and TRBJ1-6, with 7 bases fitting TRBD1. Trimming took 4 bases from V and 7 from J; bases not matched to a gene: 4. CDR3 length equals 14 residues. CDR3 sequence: CASSWDRFNSPLHF. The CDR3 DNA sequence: TGTGCCAGCAGTTGGGACAGATTCAATTCACCCCTCCACTTT.

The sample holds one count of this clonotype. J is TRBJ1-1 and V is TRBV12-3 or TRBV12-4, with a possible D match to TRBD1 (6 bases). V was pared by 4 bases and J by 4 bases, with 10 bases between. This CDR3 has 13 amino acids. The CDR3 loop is CASSSRGTTEAFF. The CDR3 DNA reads TGTGCCAGCAGTTCCAGGGGTACCACTGAAGCTTTCTTT.

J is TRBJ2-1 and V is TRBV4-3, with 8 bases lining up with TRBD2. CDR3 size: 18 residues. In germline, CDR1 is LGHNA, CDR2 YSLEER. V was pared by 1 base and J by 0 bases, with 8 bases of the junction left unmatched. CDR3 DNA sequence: TGCGCCAGCAGCCAAGTGGCGGGAGGCTCTAGCTCCTACAATGAGCAGTTCTTC. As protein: CASSQVAGGSSSYNEQFF.

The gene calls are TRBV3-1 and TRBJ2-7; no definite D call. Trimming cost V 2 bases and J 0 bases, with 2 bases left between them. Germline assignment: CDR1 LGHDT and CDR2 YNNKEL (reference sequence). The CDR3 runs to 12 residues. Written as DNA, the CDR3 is TGTGCCAGCAGCCAACGCTCCTACGAGCAGTACTTC. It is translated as CASSQRSYEQYF.

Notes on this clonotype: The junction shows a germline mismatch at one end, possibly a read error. Here the CDR3 DNA reads TGTGCTAGCAGCTTAGGAAGCGGGGGTCCAGATACGCAGTATTTT. As protein: CASSLGSGGPDTQYF. The chain couples TRBV7-7 to TRBJ2-3; 8 nucleotides line up with TRBD2. Germline-derived CDR1 and CDR2 are SSHAT and FNYEAQ (reference sequence). The CDR3 is made up of 15 amino acids. Using reference TRBV7-7 and TRBJ2-3 for the parts outside the CDR3, the full variable domain is GAGVSQSPRYKVTKRGQDVTLRCDPISSHATLYWYQQALGQGPEFLTYFNYEAQPDKSGLPSDRFSAERPEGSISTLTIQRTEQRDSAMYRCASSLGSGGPDTQYFGPGTRLTVL.

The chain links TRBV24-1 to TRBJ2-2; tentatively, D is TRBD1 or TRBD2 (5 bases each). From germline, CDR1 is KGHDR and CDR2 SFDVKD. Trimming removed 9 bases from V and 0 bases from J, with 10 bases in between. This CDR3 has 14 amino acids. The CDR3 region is CATSGQPNTGELFF. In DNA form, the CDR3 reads TGTGCCACCTCGGGGCAGCCGAACACCGGGGAGCTGTTTTTT.

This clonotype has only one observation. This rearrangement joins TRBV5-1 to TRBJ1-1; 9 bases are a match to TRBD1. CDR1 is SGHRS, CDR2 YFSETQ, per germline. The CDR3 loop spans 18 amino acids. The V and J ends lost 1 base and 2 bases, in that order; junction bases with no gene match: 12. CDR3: CASSLSAEGDRENTEAFF. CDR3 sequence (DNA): TGCGCCAGCAGCTTGTCGGCGGAGGGGGACAGGGAAAACACTGAAGCTTTCTTT.

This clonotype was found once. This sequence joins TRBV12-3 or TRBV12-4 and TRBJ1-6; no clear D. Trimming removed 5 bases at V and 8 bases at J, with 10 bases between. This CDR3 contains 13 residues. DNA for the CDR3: TGTGCCAGCAGTCCTTATGGGGATTCACCCCTCCACTTT. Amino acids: CASSPYGDSPLHF.

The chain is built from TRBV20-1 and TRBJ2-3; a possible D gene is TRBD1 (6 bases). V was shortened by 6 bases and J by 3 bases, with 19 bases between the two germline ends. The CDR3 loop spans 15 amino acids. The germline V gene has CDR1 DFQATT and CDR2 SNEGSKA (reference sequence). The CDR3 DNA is TGCAGTGCATCCTACAGGGTCGCGGGTACAGATACGCAGTATTTT. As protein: CSASYRVAGTDTQYF.

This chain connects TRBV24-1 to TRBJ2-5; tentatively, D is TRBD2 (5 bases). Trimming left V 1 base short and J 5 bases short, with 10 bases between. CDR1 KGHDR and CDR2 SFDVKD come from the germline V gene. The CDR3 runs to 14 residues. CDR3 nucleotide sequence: TGTGCCACCAGTGATTTCCGTAGCGATGAGACCCAGTACTTC. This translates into CATSDFRSDETQYF.

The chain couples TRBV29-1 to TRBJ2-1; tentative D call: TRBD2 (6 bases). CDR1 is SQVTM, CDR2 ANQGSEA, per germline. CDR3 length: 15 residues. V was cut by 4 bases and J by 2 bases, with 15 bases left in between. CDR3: CSVAPRREAYNEQFF. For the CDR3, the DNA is TGCAGCGTTGCCCCTCGCAGGGAGGCCTACAATGAGCAGTTCTTC.

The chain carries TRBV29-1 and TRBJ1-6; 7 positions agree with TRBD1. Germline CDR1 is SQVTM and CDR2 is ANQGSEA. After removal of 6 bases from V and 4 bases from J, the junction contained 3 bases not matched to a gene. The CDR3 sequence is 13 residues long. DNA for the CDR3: TGCAGCGTGGGGGGACAGTATAATTCACCCCTCCACTTT. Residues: CSVGGQYNSPLHF.

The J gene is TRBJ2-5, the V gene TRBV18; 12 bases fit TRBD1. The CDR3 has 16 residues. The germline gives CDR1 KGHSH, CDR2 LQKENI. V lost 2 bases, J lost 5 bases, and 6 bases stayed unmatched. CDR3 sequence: CASSPTGTGGFETQYF. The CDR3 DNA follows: TGTGCCAGCTCACCAACCGGGACAGGGGGCTTCGAGACCCAGTACTTC.

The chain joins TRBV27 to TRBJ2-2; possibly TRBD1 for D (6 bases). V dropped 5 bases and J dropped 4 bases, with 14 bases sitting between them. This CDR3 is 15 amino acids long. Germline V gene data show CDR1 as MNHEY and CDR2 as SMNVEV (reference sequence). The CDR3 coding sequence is TGTGCCAGCAGTGTTGACAGGTTGGGCACCGGGGAGCTGTTTTTT. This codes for CASSVDRLGTGELFF.

CDR3 loop: CSASLSPGLNQPQHF. DNA for the CDR3: TGCAGTGCCTCATTAAGTCCGGGTCTCAATCAGCCCCAGCATTTT. The rearrangement joins TRBV20-1 to TRBJ1-5; D call uncertain. V shed 6 bases and J shed 3 bases, with 18 bases lying between them. Germline loops: CDR1 DFQATT, CDR2 SNEGSKA (reference sequence). The CDR3 runs to 15 residues.

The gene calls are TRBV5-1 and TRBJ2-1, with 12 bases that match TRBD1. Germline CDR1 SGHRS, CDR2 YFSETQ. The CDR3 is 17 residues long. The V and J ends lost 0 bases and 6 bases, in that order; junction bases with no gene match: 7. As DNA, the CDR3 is TGCGCCAGCAGCTTGGAAGCGGGACAGGGGGCAGGCAATGAGCAGTTCTTC. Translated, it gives CASSLEAGQGAGNEQFF.

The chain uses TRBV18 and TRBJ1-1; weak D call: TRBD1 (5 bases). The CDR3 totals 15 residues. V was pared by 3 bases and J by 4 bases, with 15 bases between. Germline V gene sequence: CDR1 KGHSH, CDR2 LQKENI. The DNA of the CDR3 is TGTGCCAGCTCACCTTTAGACAGTGGAGGCACTGAAGCTTTCTTT. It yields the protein CASSPLDSGGTEAFF. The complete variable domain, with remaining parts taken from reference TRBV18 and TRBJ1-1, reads NAGVMQNPRHLVRRRGQEARLRCSPMKGHSHVYWYRQLPEEGLKFMVYLQKENIIDESGMPKERFSAEFPKEGPSILRIQQVVRGDSAAYFCASSPLDSGGTEAFFGQGTRLTVV.

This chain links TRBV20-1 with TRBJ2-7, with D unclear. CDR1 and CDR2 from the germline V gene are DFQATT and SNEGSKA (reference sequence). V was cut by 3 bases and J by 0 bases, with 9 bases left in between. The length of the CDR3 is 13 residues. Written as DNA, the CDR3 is TGCAGTGCTAGGCACCTGAACTCCTACGAGCAGTACTTC. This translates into CSARHLNSYEQYF.

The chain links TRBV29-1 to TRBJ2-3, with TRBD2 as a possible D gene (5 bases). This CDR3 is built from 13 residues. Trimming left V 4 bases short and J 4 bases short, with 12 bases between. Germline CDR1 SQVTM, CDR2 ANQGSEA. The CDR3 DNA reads TGCAGCGTTGTGGGCCAAGCGGCAGATACGCAGTATTTT. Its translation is CSVVGQAADTQYF.

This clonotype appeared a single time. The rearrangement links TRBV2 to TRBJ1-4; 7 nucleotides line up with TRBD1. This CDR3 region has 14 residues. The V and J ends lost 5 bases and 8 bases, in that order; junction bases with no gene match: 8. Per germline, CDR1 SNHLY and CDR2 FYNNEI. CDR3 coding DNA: TGTGCCAGCAGTACTAGGACAGGAAAGGAAAAACTGTTTTTT. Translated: CASSTRTGKEKLFF.

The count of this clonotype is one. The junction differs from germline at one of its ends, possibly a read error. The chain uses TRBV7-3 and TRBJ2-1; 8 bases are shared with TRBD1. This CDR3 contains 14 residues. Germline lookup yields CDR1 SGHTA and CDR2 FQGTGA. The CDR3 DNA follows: TGTGCCAACAGCCAGGGGGCCTCCTACAATGAGCAGTTCTTC. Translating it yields CANSQGASYNEQFF.

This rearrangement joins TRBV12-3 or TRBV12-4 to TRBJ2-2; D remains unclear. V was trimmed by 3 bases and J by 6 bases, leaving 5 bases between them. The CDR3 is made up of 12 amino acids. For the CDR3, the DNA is TGTGCCAGCAGTTTGCCAGCCGGGGAGCTGTTTTTT. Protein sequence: CASSLPAGELFF.

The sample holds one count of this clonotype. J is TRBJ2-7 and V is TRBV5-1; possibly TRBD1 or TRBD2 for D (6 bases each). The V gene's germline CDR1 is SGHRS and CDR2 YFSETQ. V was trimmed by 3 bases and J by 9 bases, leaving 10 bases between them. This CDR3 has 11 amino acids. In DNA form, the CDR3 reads TGCGCCAGCAGCTACAGGGAGGTGCAGTACTTC. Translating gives CASSYREVQYF.

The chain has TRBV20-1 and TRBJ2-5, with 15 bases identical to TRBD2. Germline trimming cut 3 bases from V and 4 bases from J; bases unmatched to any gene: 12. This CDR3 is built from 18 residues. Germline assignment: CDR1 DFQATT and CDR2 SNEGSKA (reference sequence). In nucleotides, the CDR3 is TGCAGTGCTAGCCCTGGTGGACTAGCGGGAGGGCCACGAGAGACCCAGTACTTC. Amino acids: CSASPGGLAGGPRETQYF.

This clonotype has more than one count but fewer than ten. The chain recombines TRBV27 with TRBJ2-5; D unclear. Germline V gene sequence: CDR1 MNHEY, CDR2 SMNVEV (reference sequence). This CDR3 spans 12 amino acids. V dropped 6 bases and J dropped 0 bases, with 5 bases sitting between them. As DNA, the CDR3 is TGTGCCAGCAGACGGAACCAAGAGACCCAGTACTTC. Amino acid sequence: CASRRNQETQYF.

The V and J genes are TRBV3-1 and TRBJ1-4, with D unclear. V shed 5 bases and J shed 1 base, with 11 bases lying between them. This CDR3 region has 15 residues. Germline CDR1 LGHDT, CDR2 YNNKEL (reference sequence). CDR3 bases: TGTGCCAGCAGCAGGGAGTCCCGAACTAATGAAAAACTGTTTTTT. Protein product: CASSRESRTNEKLFF.

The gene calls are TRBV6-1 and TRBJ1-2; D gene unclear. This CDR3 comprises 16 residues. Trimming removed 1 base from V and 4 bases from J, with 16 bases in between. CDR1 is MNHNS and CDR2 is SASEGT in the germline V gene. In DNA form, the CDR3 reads TGTGCCAGCAGTGAAGACCAAGGCTACGGAAGCTATGGCTACACCTTC. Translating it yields CASSEDQGYGSYGYTF.

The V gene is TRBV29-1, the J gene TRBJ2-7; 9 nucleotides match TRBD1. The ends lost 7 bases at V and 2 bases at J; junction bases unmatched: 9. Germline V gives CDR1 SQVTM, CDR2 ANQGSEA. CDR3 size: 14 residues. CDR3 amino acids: CSARQGGDTYEQYF. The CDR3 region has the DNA TGCAGCGCCAGACAGGGGGGGGATACCTACGAGCAGTACTTC.